This T cell receptor (beta chain) emerged from a study of human T cells and chemical hapten exposure. Whole-study context: During the roughly 26-week study period, patients had diphenylcyclopropenone applied to the scalp every week.

Trimming removed 6 bases at V and 6 bases at J, with 10 bases between. The CDR3 has 11 amino acids. CDR1 and CDR2 from the germline V gene are SQVTM and ANQGSEA. Study results and caveats: With alopecia, donors may have immune responses unlike healthy people's.

A single record per CDR3 protein comes from TCRdb applying MiXCR to the RACE reads. The table includes 80,000 to 95,000 distinct CDR3 sequences, 8% to 13% detected once. Time point reported: patch test 2, 6 weeks after DPC sensitization. As for treatment: therapeutic diphenylcyclopropenone sensitization with weekly scalp DPC. Alopecia patients between 18 and 70 years old and suitable for DPC were used as donors. Comment on this clonotype: The antigen remains undetermined.

The origin of this receptor is a man aged 40-49 years with alopecia areata. Some clones in this sample may be carry-over from other donors' samples. V gene TRBV29-1 combines with J gene TRBJ2-3, with no clear D. The sample here was whole blood, taken in connection with sensitization to the hapten diphenylcyclopropenone (DPC). The CDR3 DNA reads TGCAGCGTGCTGCTGTTTGATACGCAGTATTTT. This encodes CSVLLFDTQYF.